The TCR beta chain described here comes from a study of blood T cell repertoires in COVID-19. Per the original methods: Amplification with reference gene primers provided the estimates of nucleated cell counts. Using immunoSEQ multiplex PCR, the repertoire was profiled, and TCRdb retains in-frame clones only, with some absent. V and J calls and clone size are those listed in that table; D and trimming were worked out from the DNA. Among over 120,000 clones listed, about nine tenths were seen once. Participant ages covered roughly 18 to 89 years across 24 US areas. Recovered status in Cohort 3 required two negative PCRs, clearance, or symptom resolution. With 4 bases clipped from V and 4 bases from J, the junction kept 10 bases outside the gene matches. The CDR3 runs to 16 residues. Per germline, CDR1 LNHDA and CDR2 SQIVND (reference sequence).

J is TRBJ1-2 and V is TRBV19, with TRBD1 matching 9 bases. The sequencing input was PBMCs or T cells enriched from blood (not recorded which). The receptor was derived from a man between 50 and 59 years old who had recovered from COVID-19. DNA of the CDR3: TGTGCCAGTAGTACCGGGGGGACAGGGAGCGGCTATGGCTACACCTTC. It codes for CASSTGGTGSGYGYTF.